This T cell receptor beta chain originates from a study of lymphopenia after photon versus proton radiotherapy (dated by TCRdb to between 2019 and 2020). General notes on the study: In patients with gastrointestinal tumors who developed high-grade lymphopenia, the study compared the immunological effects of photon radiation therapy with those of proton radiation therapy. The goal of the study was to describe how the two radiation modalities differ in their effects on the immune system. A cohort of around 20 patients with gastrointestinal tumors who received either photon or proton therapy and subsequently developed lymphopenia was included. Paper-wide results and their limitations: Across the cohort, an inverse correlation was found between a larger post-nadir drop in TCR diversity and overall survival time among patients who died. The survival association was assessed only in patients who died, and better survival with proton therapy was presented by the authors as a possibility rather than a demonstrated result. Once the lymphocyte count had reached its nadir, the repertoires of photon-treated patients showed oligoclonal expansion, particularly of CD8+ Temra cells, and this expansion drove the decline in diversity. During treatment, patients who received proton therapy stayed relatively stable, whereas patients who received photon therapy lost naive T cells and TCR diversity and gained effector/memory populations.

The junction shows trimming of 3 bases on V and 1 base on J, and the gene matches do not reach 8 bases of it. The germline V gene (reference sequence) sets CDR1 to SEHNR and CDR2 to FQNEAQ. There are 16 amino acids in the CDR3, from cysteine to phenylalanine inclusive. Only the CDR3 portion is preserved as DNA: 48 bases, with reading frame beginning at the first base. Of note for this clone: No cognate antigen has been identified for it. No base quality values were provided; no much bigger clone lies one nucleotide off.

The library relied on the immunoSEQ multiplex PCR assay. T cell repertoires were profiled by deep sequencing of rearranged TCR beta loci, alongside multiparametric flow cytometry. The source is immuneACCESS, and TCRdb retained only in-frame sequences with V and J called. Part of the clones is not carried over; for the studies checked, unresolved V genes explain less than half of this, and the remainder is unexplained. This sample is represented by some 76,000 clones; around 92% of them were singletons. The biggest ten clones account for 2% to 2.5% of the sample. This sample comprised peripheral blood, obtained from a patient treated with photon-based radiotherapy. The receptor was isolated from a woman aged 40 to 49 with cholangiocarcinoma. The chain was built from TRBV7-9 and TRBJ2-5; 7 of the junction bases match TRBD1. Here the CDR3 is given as CASSFGTARVQETQYF. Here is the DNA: TGTGCCAGCAGCTTCGGGACAGCGAGAGTCCAAGAGACCCAGTACTTC.